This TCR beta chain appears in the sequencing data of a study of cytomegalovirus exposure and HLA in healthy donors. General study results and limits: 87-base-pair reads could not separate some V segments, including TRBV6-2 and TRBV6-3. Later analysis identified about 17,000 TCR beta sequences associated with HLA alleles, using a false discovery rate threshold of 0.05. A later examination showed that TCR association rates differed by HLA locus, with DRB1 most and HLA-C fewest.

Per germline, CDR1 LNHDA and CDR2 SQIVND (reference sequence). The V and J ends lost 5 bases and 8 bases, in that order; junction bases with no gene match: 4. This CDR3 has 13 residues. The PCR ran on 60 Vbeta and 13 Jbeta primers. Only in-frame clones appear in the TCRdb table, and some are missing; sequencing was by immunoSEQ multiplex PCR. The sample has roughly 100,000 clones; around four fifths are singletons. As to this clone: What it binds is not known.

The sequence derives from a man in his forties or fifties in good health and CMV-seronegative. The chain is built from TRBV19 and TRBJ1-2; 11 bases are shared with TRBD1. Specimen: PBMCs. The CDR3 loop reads CASSGTGGTGYTF. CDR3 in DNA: TGTGCCAGTAGTGGGACAGGGGGAACGGGCTACACCTTC.